This T cell receptor beta chain was captured by sequencing in a study of molecular identifiers for immune sequencing clone quantification. Germline lookup yields CDR1 LNHDA and CDR2 SQIVND (reference sequence). V shed 4 bases and J 3 bases; nucleotides not matched to a gene: 5. The CDR3 loop spans 14 amino acids. This clonotype was seen more than once but under ten times. Construction of naive CD8 libraries employed about 18,000 to 1,100,000 sorted cells together with 10%, 30% or 50% RNA. Sorting recovered naive CD8 T cells on a CD8+CD4-CCR7+CD45RA+ profile. Library preparation followed earlier protocols using designated TCR primers. TCRdb re-called the PCR reads through MiXCR, storing one row per CDR3 protein. Of 490,000 or so distinct CDR3 sequences in the sample, about a fifth were seen once.

V and J are TRBV19 and TRBJ1-1; TRBD1 agrees at 7 bases. Sequenced: naive CD8+ T cells from blood, with Jurkat cell RNA spiked in. The subset denotes: FACS-sorted CD8+CD4-CCR7+CD45RA+ naive T cells. The origin of this receptor is a human donor in good health. Some libraries in this study had Jurkat cell RNA spiked in. In DNA, the CDR3 is TGTGCCAGTAGTACGTGGACAGGCTACACTGAAGCTTTCTTT. Its protein is CASSTWTGYTEAFF.